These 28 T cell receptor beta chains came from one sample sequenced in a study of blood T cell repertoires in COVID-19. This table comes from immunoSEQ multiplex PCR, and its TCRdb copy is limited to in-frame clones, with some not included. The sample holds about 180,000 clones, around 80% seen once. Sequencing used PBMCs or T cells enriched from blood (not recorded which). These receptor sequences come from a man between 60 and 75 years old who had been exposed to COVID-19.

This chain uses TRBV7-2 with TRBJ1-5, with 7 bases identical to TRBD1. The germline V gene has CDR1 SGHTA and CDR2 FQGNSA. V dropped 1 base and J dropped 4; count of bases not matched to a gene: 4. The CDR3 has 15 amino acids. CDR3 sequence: CASSLDRGGNQPQHF. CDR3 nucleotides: TGTGCCAGCAGCTTAGACAGGGGCGGTAATCAGCCCCAGCATTTT. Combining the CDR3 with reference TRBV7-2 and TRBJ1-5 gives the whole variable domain GAGVSQSPSNKVTEKGKDVELRCDPISGHTALYWYRQSLGQGLEFLIYFQGNSAPDKSGLPSDRFSAERTGGSVSTLTIQRTQQEDSAVYLCASSLDRGGNQPQHFGDGTRLSIL.

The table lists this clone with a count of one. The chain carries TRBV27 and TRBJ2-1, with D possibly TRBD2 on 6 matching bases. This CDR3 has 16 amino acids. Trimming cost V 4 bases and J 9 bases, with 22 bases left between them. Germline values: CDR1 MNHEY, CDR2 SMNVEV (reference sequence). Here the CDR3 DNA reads TGTGCCAGCAGTTCCAACGGGAGTCCGGGTACAGGTGAGCAGTTCTTC. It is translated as CASSSNGSPGTGEQFF.

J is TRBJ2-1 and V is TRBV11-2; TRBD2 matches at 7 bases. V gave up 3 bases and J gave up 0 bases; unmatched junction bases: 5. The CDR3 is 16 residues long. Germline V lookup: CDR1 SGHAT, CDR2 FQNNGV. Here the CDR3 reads CASSLGGGVSYNEQFF. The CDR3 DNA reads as TGTGCCAGCAGCTTGGGGGGAGGGGTCTCCTACAATGAGCAGTTCTTC.

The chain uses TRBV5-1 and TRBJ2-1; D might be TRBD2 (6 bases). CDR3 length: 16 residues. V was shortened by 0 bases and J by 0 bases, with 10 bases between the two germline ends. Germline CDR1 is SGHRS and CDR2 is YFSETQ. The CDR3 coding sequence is TGCGCCAGCAGCTTGGTAGGCGGGACCTCCTACAATGAGCAGTTCTTC. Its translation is CASSLVGGTSYNEQFF.

As DNA, the CDR3 is TGTGCCTGGAGTGTACTCAAGCGGGAAAAACTGTTTTTT. Translation gives CAWSVLKREKLFF. The chain has TRBV30 and TRBJ1-4; the D is unclear. Germline loops: CDR1 GTSNPN, CDR2 SVGIG (reference sequence). The CDR3 is 13 residues long. Trimming left V 0 bases short and J 8 bases short, with 10 bases between.

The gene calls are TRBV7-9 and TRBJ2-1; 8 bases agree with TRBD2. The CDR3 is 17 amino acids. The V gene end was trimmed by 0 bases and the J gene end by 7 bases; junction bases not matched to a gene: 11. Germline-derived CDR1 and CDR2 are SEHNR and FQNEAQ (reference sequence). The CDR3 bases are TGTGCCAGCAGCTTAGCAGGCTCCCCTAGCGGGTGGAATGAGCAGTTCTTC. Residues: CASSLAGSPSGWNEQFF.

Here the CDR3 reads CASSLTGTGAGNTIYF. The CDR3 DNA reads TGTGCCAGCAGTTTAACCGGGACAGGGGCTGGAAACACCATATATTTT. The chain has TRBV6-5 and TRBJ1-3, with 10 bases fitting TRBD1. Germline V lookup: CDR1 MNHEY, CDR2 SVGAGI. The CDR3 consists of 16 residues. The V and J ends lost 4 bases and 2 bases, in that order; junction bases with no gene match: 5.

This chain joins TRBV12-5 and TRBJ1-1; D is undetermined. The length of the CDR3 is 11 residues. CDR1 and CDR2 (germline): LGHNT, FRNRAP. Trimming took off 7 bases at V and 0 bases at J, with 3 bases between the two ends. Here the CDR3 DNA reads TGTGCTAGTGCAGTGAACACTGAAGCTTTCTTT. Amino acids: CASAVNTEAFF.

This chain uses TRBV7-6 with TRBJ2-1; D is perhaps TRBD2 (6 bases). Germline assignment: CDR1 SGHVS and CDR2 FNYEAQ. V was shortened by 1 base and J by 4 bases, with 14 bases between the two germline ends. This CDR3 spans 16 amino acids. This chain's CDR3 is CASSLVELAIYNEQFF. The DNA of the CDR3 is TGTGCCAGCAGCTTAGTGGAGCTAGCGATTTACAATGAGCAGTTCTTC.

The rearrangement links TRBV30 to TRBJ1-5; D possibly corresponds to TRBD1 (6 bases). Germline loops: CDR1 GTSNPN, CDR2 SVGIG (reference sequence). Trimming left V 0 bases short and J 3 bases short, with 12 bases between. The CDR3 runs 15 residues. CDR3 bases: TGTGCCTGGAGTGTCCCAGGGGCGAACAATCAGCCCCAGCATTTT. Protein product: CAWSVPGANNQPQHF. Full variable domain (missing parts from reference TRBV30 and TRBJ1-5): SQTIHQWPATLVQPVGSPLSLECTVEGTSNPNLYWYRQAAGRGLQLLFYSVGIGQISSEVPQNLSASRPQDRQFILSSKKLLLSDSGFYLCAWSVPGANNQPQHFGDGTRLSIL.

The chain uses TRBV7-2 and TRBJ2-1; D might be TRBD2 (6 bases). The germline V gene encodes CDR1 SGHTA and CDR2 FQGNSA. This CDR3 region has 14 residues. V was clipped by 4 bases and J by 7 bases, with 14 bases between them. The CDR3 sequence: CASSYRTGGNEQFF. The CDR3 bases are TGTGCCAGCAGCTACCGGACTGGGGGGAATGAGCAGTTCTTC.

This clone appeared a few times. CDR3 loop: CASSARSGQYF. The CDR3 region has the DNA TGTGCCAGCAGCGCGCGGTCTGGGCAGTACTTC. This chain connects TRBV6-5 to TRBJ2-7; D gene uncertain. This CDR3 spans 11 amino acids. V lost 6 bases and J 9 bases, leaving 12 bases between the germline ends. Germline CDR1 reads MNHEY; CDR2 reads SVGAGI.

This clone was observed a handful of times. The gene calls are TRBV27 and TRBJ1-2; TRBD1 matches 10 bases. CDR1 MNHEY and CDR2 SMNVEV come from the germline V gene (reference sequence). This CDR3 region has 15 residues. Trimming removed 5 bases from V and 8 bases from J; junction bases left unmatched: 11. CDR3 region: CASSAQGTGASGYTF. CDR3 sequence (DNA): TGTGCCAGCAGTGCCCAAGGGACAGGGGCTTCGGGCTACACCTTC.

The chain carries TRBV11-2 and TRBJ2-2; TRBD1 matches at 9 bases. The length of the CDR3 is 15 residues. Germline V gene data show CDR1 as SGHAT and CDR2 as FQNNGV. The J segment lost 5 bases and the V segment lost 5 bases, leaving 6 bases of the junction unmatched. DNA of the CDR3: TGTGCCAGCAGCCATCGACAGGGGGGGACCGGGGAGCTGTTTTTT. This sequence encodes CASSHRQGGTGELFF.

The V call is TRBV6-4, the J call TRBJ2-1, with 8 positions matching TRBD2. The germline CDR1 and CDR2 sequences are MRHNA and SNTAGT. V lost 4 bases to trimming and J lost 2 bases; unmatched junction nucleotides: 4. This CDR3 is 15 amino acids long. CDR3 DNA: TGTGCCAGCAGTGCCGAGACTAGCGCCTACAATGAGCAGTTCTTC. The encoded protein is CASSAETSAYNEQFF.

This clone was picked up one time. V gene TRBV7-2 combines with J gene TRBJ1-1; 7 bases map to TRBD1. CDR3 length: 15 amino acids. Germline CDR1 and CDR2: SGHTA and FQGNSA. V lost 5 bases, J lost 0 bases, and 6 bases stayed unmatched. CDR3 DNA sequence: TGTGCCAGCAGCCTACTGGGACAGATGAACACTGAAGCTTTCTTT. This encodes CASSLLGQMNTEAFF. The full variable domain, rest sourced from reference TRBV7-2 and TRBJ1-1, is GAGVSQSPSNKVTEKGKDVELRCDPISGHTALYWYRQSLGQGLEFLIYFQGNSAPDKSGLPSDRFSAERTGGSVSTLTIQRTQQEDSAVYLCASSLLGQMNTEAFFGQGTRLTVV.

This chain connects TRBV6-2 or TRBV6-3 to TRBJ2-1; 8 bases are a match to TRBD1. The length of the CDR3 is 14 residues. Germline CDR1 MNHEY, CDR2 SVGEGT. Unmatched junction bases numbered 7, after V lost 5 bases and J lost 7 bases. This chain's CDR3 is CASSRTQGANEQFF. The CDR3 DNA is TGTGCCAGCAGTCGAACGCAGGGGGCAAATGAGCAGTTCTTC.

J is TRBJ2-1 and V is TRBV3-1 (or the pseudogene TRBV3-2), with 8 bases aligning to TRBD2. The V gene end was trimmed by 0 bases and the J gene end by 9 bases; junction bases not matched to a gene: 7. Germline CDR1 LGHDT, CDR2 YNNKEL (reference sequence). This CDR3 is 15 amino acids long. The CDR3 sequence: CASSQDLTSVAEQFF. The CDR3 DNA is TGTGCCAGCAGCCAAGATTTGACTAGCGTGGCTGAGCAGTTCTTC.

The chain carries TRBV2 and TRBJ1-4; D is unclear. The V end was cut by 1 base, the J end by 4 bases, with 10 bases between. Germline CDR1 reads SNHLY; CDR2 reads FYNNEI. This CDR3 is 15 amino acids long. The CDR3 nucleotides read TGTGCCAGCAGTGAAGTCTCCCCCCTTAATGAAAAACTGTTTTTT. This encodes CASSEVSPLNEKLFF.

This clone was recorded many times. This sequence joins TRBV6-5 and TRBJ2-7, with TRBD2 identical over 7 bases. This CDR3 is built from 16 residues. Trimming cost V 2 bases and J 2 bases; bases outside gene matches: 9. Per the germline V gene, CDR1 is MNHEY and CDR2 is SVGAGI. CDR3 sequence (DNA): TGTGCCAGCAGTTACCTGGTGGCGGGGGTTCCCTACGAGCAGTACTTC. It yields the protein CASSYLVAGVPYEQYF.

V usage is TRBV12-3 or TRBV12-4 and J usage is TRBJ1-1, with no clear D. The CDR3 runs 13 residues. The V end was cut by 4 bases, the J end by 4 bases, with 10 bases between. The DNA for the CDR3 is TGTGCCAGCAGTTCACCATTCGGCACTGAAGCTTTCTTT. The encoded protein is CASSSPFGTEAFF.

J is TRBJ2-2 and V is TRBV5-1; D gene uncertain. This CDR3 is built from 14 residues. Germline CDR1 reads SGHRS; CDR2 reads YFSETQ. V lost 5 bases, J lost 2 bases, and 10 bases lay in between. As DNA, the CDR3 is TGCGCCAGCAGACTCCAGACAAACACCGGGGAGCTGTTTTTT. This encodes CASRLQTNTGELFF. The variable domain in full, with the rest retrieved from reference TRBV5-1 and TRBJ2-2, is KAGVTQTPRYLIKTRGQQVTLSCSPISGHRSVSWYQQTPGQGLQFLFEYFSETQRNKGNFPGRFSGRQFSNSRSEMNVSTLELGDSALYLCASRLQTNTGELFFGEGSRLTVL.

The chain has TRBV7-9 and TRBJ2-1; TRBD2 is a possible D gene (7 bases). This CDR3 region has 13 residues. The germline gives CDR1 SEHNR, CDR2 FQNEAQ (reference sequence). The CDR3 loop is CAGGGTLFNEQFF. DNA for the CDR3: TGTGCAGGGGGGGGAACCCTCTTCAATGAGCAGTTCTTC.

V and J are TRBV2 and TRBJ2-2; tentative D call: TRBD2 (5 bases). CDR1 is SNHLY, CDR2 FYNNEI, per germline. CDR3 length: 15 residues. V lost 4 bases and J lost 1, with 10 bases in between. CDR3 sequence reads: CASSGEGGNTGELFF. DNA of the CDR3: TGTGCCAGCAGTGGTGAGGGTGGGAACACCGGGGAGCTGTTTTTT.

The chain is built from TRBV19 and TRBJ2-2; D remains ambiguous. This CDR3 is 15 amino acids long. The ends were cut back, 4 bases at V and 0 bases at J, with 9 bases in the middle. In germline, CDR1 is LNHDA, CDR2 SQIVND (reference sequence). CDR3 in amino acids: CASSSKTTNTGELFF. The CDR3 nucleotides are TGTGCCAGTAGTAGCAAAACTACGAACACCGGGGAGCTGTTTTTT.

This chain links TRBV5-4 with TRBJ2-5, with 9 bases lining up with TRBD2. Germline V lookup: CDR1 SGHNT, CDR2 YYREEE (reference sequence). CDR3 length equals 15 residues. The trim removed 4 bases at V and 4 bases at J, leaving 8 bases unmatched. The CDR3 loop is CASSGVAGGGETQYF. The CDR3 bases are TGTGCCAGCAGCGGGGTGGCGGGAGGGGGAGAGACCCAGTACTTC. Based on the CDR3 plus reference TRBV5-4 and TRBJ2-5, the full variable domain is ETGVTQSPTHLIKTRGQQVTLRCSSQSGHNTVSWYQQALGQGPQFIFQYYREEENGRGNFPPRFSGLQFPNYSSELNVNALELDDSALYLCASSGVAGGGETQYFGPGTRLLVL.

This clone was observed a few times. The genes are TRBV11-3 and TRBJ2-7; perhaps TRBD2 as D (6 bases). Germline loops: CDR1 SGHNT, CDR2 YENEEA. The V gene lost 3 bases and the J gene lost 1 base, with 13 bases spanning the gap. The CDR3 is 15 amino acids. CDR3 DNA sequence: TGTGCCAGCAGCTTGTCCGGGAGTGGTTCCTACGAGCAGTACTTC. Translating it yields CASSLSGSGSYEQYF. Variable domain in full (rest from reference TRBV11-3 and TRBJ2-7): EAGVVQSPRYKIIEKKQPVAFWCNPISGHNTLYWYLQNLGQGPELLIRYENEEAVDDSQLPKDRFSAERLKGVDSTLKIQPAELGDSAVYLCASSLSGSGSYEQYFGPGTRLTVT.

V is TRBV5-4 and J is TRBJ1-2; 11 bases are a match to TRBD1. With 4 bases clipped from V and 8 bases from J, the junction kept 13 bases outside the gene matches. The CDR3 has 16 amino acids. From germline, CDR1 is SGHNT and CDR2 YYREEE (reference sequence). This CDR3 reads CASSPQAQDRGLGYTF. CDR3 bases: TGTGCCAGCAGCCCCCAAGCCCAGGACAGGGGGCTCGGCTACACCTTC.